This entry lists 24 T cell receptor beta chains sequenced from one sample in a study of neoadjuvant anti-PD-1 for oral cavity cancer. Here immunoSEQ multiplex PCR was the method, and the copy in TCRdb shows in-frame clones only, minus some. The table records 55,000 to 75,000 clones, around 80% of them present only once. The source material was PBMCs, sampled before nivolumab (anti-PD-1) treatment. These receptors all stem from a person aged 35-80 years with oral cavity squamous cell carcinoma.

The genes are TRBV5-1 and TRBJ1-1, with 8 bases that match TRBD1. With 3 bases clipped from V and 6 bases from J, the junction kept 7 bases outside the gene matches. Germline V gives CDR1 SGHRS, CDR2 YFSETQ. This CDR3 is built from 14 residues. This CDR3 reads CASSSGQGGAEAFF. DNA of the CDR3: TGCGCCAGCAGCTCTGGACAGGGCGGCGCTGAAGCTTTCTTT.

This clone was seen only a few times. The genes are TRBV6-5 and TRBJ1-1, with TRBD1 matching over 7 bases. Germline CDR1 MNHEY, CDR2 SVGAGI. After removal of 4 bases from V and 11 bases from J, the junction contained 4 bases not matched to a gene. The CDR3 has 11 amino acids. The CDR3 here is CASSSTGHAFF. The CDR3 bases are TGTGCCAGCAGTTCGACAGGGCATGCTTTCTTT.

V gene TRBV15 combines with J gene TRBJ2-2, with D possibly being TRBD1 (6 bases). Trimming took off 0 bases at V and 6 bases at J, with 11 bases between the two ends. Germline CDR1 LNHNV, CDR2 YYDKDF (reference sequence). This CDR3 spans 15 amino acids. The CDR3 coding sequence is TGTGCCACCAGCAGAGACCCCCAGGGGTCCGGGGAGCTGTTTTTT. It yields the protein CATSRDPQGSGELFF.

This chain uses TRBV7-2 with TRBJ2-6; D uncertain. Trimming took 5 bases from V and 0 from J, leaving 11 bases between them. The CDR3 covers 16 residues. Germline V lookup: CDR1 SGHTA, CDR2 FQGNSA. The CDR3 spells CASSTRGGSGANVLTF. The DNA of the CDR3 is TGTGCCAGCAGCACAAGAGGCGGCTCTGGGGCCAACGTCCTGACTTTC. Looking up the rest from reference TRBV7-2 and TRBJ2-6 gives the full variable domain: GAGVSQSPSNKVTEKGKDVELRCDPISGHTALYWYRQSLGQGLEFLIYFQGNSAPDKSGLPSDRFSAERTGGSVSTLTIQRTQQEDSAVYLCASSTRGGSGANVLTFGAGSRLTVL.

This rearrangement joins TRBV11-3 to TRBJ1-1, with D uncertain. CDR1 SGHNT and CDR2 YENEEA come from the germline V gene. This CDR3 spans 13 amino acids. V lost 5 bases and J 1 base, leaving 8 bases between the germline ends. In nucleotides, the CDR3 is TGTGCCAGCAGCCGAACAAGGAACACTGAAGCTTTCTTT. It specifies CASSRTRNTEAFF.

The chain joins TRBV11-2 to TRBJ2-7; 12 nucleotides align to TRBD2. The V gene's germline CDR1 is SGHAT and CDR2 FQNNGV. This CDR3 region has 15 residues. V lost 8 bases, J lost 5 bases, and 10 bases stayed unmatched. The CDR3 coding sequence is TGTGCCAGCCGCCGACTAGCGGGAGAATCAGACGAGCAGTACTTC. This gives the protein CASRRLAGESDEQYF.

V is TRBV7-8 and J is TRBJ1-1; 7 bases line up with TRBD1. CDR1 SGHVS and CDR2 FQNEAQ come from the germline V gene. The CDR3 length is 14 residues. V lost 5 bases to trimming and J lost 2 bases; unmatched junction nucleotides: 5. CDR3: CASSARDSNTEAFF. CDR3 coding DNA: TGTGCCAGCAGCGCAAGGGACAGCAACACTGAAGCTTTCTTT.

This chain connects TRBV5-6 to TRBJ1-3, with D perhaps TRBD1 (5 bases). Deletions cut 3 bases from V and 0 bases from J, with 13 bases between. CDR1 and CDR2 (germline): SGHDT, YYEEEE. The CDR3 extends over 16 amino acids. CDR3 sequence reads: CASSWDRGTSGNTIYF. The CDR3 DNA is TGTGCCAGCAGCTGGGACCGGGGAACCTCTGGAAACACCATATATTTT.

This clone has just one count. This chain joins TRBV7-2 and TRBJ1-1; TRBD1 might be the D (5 bases). CDR1 and CDR2 (germline): SGHTA, FQGNSA. This CDR3 contains 14 residues. With 5 bases removed from V and 4 bases from J, the gap between germline ends came to 14 bases. The DNA for the CDR3 is TGTGCCAGCAGCCCCTCCCGGGGGACCACTGAAGCTTTCTTT. Translated: CASSPSRGTTEAFF.

This sequence joins TRBV20-1 and TRBJ1-1, with D hard to call. The germline CDR1 and CDR2 sequences are DFQATT and SNEGSKA (reference sequence). V lost 6 bases and J 0 bases, leaving 5 bases between the germline ends. CDR3 length: 11 amino acids. The CDR3 loop is CSAYLNTEAFF. The CDR3 region has the DNA TGCAGTGCCTATCTGAACACTGAAGCTTTCTTT.

This rearrangement joins TRBV2 to TRBJ2-2; D is perhaps TRBD1 or TRBD2 (5 bases each). CDR3 length: 12 amino acids. Looked up from germline, CDR1 is SNHLY and CDR2 is FYNNEI. Trimming left V 7 bases short and J 13 bases short, with 16 bases between. The CDR3 is CASNARDRGLFF. The CDR3 nucleotides read TGTGCCAGCAACGCCCGGGACCGCGGGCTGTTTTTT.

This chain uses TRBV19 with TRBJ1-1; 8 bases align to TRBD1. CDR3 length: 13 amino acids. With V trimmed by 5 bases and J by 10 bases, 9 bases remained unmatched. Germline-derived CDR1 and CDR2 are LNHDA and SQIVND (reference sequence). The CDR3 DNA follows: TGTGCCAGTAGTGCCGGACAGGGAACAACAGCTTTCTTT. It codes for CASSAGQGTTAFF.

This clone was counted once. The V and J genes are TRBV19 and TRBJ2-7, with TRBD1 matching over 8 bases. With V trimmed by 3 bases and J by 0 bases, 4 bases remained unmatched. The germline gives CDR1 LNHDA, CDR2 SQIVND (reference sequence). The CDR3 contains 15 residues. The DNA for the CDR3 is TGTGCCAGTAGTATCGGGACAGGCAGCTCCTACGAGCAGTACTTC. This translates into CASSIGTGSSYEQYF.

The chain employs TRBV7-9 and TRBJ2-7; TRBD1 matches at 10 bases. The V gene end was trimmed by 2 bases and the J gene end by 12 bases; junction bases not matched to a gene: 13. This CDR3 is built from 15 residues. Germline CDR1 and CDR2: SEHNR and FQNEAQ (reference sequence). The CDR3 spells CASSLLGQGKEFPYF. The CDR3 DNA sequence: TGTGCCAGCAGCTTACTGGGACAGGGGAAAGAGTTTCCGTACTTC.

The gene calls are TRBV9 and TRBJ1-2; 10 bases are a match to TRBD1. Losses at the gene ends were 6 bases for V and 7 bases for J; bases not matched to a gene: 15. The CDR3 totals 16 residues. Germline assignment: CDR1 SGDLS and CDR2 YYNGEE. The CDR3 protein is CASTPAGTGEKSGYTF. The CDR3 coding sequence is TGTGCCAGCACCCCTGCGGGGACAGGGGAGAAATCTGGCTACACCTTC.

This sequence joins TRBV15 and TRBJ1-2; no reliable D call. The CDR3 contains 13 residues. V gave up 1 base and J gave up 8 bases, with 11 bases separating them. CDR1 and CDR2 (germline): LNHNV, YYDKDF (reference sequence). CDR3 amino acids: CATSRGTLRGYTF. The DNA for the CDR3 is TGTGCCACCAGCAGAGGTACCTTGAGGGGCTACACCTTC.

This clone was observed a single time. The genes are TRBV6-6 and TRBJ2-2; a possible D gene is TRBD2 (6 bases). Germline CDR1 MNHNY, CDR2 SVGAGI (reference sequence). Trimming removed 11 bases from V and 2 bases from J, with 12 bases in between. The CDR3 length is 13 residues. The CDR3 DNA sequence: TGTGCCTTACGGGACTCCAACACCGGGGAGCTGTTTTTT. Amino acids: CALRDSNTGELFF.

This chain joins TRBV19 and TRBJ1-1, with D maybe TRBD1 (5 bases). The CDR3 runs to 16 residues. V dropped 6 bases and J dropped 2 bases, with 19 bases sitting between them. In germline, CDR1 is LNHDA, CDR2 SQIVND (reference sequence). Here the CDR3 reads CASSTPPHDRNTEAFF. The CDR3 nucleotides are TGTGCCAGTAGCACACCTCCTCACGACAGAAACACTGAAGCTTTCTTT. Variable domain in full (rest from reference TRBV19 and TRBJ1-1): DGGITQSPKYLFRKEGQNVTLSCEQNLNHDAMYWYRQDPGQGLRLIYYSQIVNDFQKGDIAEGYSVSREKKESFPLTVTSAQKNPTAFYLCASSTPPHDRNTEAFFGQGTRLTVV.

V is TRBV9 and J is TRBJ2-7, with 11 bases identical to TRBD2. Germline V gene sequence: CDR1 SGDLS, CDR2 YYNGEE. The CDR3 length is 16 residues. J gave up 0 bases and V 3 bases, and 5 bases lay outside the gene matches. The CDR3 DNA reads as TGTGCCAGCAGCGCGACCGGGACTAGCGGCTCCTACGAGCAGTACTTC. This codes for CASSATGTSGSYEQYF.

This sequence joins TRBV25-1 and TRBJ1-1; D gene ambiguous. The V gene lost 8 bases and the J gene lost 1 base, with 11 bases spanning the gap. The CDR3 is 13 residues long. The germline V gene encodes CDR1 MGHDK and CDR2 SYGVNS. Here the CDR3 reads CASSAQPNTEAFF. Written as DNA, the CDR3 is TGTGCCAGCTCCGCGCAGCCGAACACTGAAGCTTTCTTT. Complete variable domain (other parts from reference TRBV25-1 and TRBJ1-1): EADIYQTPRYLVIGTGKKITLECSQTMGHDKMYWYQQDPGMELHLIHYSYGVNSTEKGDLSSESTVSRIRTEHFPLTLESARPSHTSQYLCASSAQPNTEAFFGQGTRLTVV.

This rearrangement joins TRBV5-1 to TRBJ1-5; D uncertain. Germline V lookup: CDR1 SGHRS, CDR2 YFSETQ. Deletions cut 7 bases from V and 9 bases from J, with 8 bases between. The CDR3 extends over 10 amino acids. Written as DNA, the CDR3 is TGCGCCAGCCCCTCGGGGCCCCAGCATTTT. Its protein is CASPSGPQHF.

DNA of the CDR3: TGTGCCAGTAGCCAAGGACGCAACTCTGGAAACACCATATATTTT. Its translation: CASSQGRNSGNTIYF. The chain is built from TRBV19 and TRBJ1-3; D remains unclear. The CDR3 is made up of 15 amino acids. Trimming left V 6 bases short and J 0 bases short, with 12 bases between. Per germline, CDR1 LNHDA and CDR2 SQIVND (reference sequence).

V is TRBV19 and J is TRBJ2-7, with D tentatively TRBD2 (5 bases). Germline CDR1 and CDR2: LNHDA and SQIVND (reference sequence). V was cut by 6 bases and J by 6 bases, with 18 bases left in between. The CDR3 spans 14 residues. The CDR3 DNA sequence: TGTGCCAGTAGCCAACCCCAGGCGGGCTCCGAGCAGTACTTC. Residues: CASSQPQAGSEQYF. The full variable domain, its missing parts supplied by reference TRBV19 and TRBJ2-7, is DGGITQSPKYLFRKEGQNVTLSCEQNLNHDAMYWYRQDPGQGLRLIYYSQIVNDFQKGDIAEGYSVSREKKESFPLTVTSAQKNPTAFYLCASSQPQAGSEQYFGPGTRLTVT.

The rearrangement joins TRBV29-1 to TRBJ1-2; 7 positions match TRBD1. Losses at the gene ends were 6 bases for V and 8 bases for J; bases not matched to a gene: 12. The CDR3 has 13 amino acids. CDR1 and CDR2 from the germline V gene are SQVTM and ANQGSEA. CDR3: CSVSLTGYEGYTF. The DNA of the CDR3 is TGCAGCGTCTCCCTGACAGGGTATGAAGGCTACACCTTC.